This TCR beta chain was observed in a study of blood T cell repertoires in COVID-19. In the study overall: T cells, B-cell-depleted T cells, or PBMCs provided the cDNA or gDNA that served as material.

V shed 2 bases, J shed 4 bases, and the junction held 3 bases outside the gene matches. The CDR3 consists of 15 residues. CDR1 and CDR2 from the germline V gene are SNHLY and FYNNEI. Produced via immunoSEQ multiplex PCR; TCRdb's table is partial and in-frame only. The table lists under 40,000 clones, almost 90% of them singletons. The clonotype was recovered from a man between 60 and 70 years old with active COVID-19. V gene TRBV2 combines with J gene TRBJ2-1, with 9 bases aligning to TRBD1. The sequenced sample was peripheral blood. The CDR3, as DNA: TGTGCCAGCAGTGAAACAGGGGGCAGGTACAATGAGCAGTTCTTC. Translation gives CASSETGGRYNEQFF.